Presented here are 14 T cell receptor beta chains from one specimen sequenced in a study of blood T cells in healthy people across ages (dated by TCRdb to between 2014 and 2017). Libraries were prepared through 5' RACE. Instrument on record: Illumina HiSeq 2500. A second PCR of roughly 7 to 11 cycles was performed with a sample-barcoded 5' primer and a J-beta primer mix. TCRdb passed the public sequencing reads through fastp at Q25 and MiXCR, retaining productive beta sequences. Merged by CDR3 protein, the rows form single entries marked with the most common genes and DNA. This sample comprises over a million distinct CDR3 sequences, less than 50% of them detected only once. The top ten constitute approximately 20% of the sample. Sequenced material: blood. The receptors were sampled from a woman aged 60 to 75 in good health.

The sample holds a few counts of this clonotype. V usage is TRBV20-1 and J usage is TRBJ2-3, with a weak D call TRBD2 (6 bases). This CDR3 region has 12 residues. V dropped 1 base and J dropped 6 bases, with 8 bases sitting between them. In germline, CDR1 is DFQATT, CDR2 SNEGSKA (reference sequence). The CDR3 loop reads CSARATSDTQYF. The CDR3 region has the DNA TGCAGTGCTAGAGCTACTAGCGATACGCAGTATTTT.

This clonotype was detected a few times. The chain uses TRBV12-3 or TRBV12-4 and TRBJ2-7; D gene uncertain. V gave up 0 bases and J gave up 2 bases, with 8 bases separating them. This CDR3 has 14 amino acids. The DNA for the CDR3 is TGTGCCAGCAGTTTAGCGCGCGGTGCCTACGAGCAGTACTTC. Translation: CASSLARGAYEQYF.

V is TRBV18 and J is TRBJ2-5, with D perhaps matching TRBD2 (6 bases). Germline lookup yields CDR1 KGHSH and CDR2 LQKENI. Trimming pared 3 bases from V and 5 bases from J, leaving 13 bases between. This CDR3 spans 14 amino acids. CDR3 nucleotides: TGTGCCAGCTCACCTTCCTCAGGGAGGGAGACCCAGTACTTC. Translation gives CASSPSSGRETQYF.

This clonotype occurred a few times. The chain employs TRBV5-1 and TRBJ2-7; possible D gene TRBD1, 5 bases. Trimming shortened V by 4 bases and J by 3 bases, and 14 bases separated the two germline ends. CDR1 and CDR2 (germline): SGHRS, YFSETQ. The CDR3 sequence is 14 residues long. This CDR3 is CASSVRSDSYEQYF. The DNA for the CDR3 is TGCGCCAGCAGCGTGCGAAGTGACAGCTACGAGCAGTACTTC.

This sequence joins TRBV5-1 and TRBJ2-7; 9 bases fit TRBD2. V shed 0 bases and J 4 bases; nucleotides not matched to a gene: 5. CDR1 and CDR2 (germline): SGHRS, YFSETQ. CDR3 length equals 15 residues. The CDR3 spells CASSLEGSGGYEQYF. The CDR3 DNA sequence: TGCGCCAGCAGCTTGGAAGGTAGCGGGGGATACGAGCAGTACTTC.

This clonotype was detected ten times or more. V usage is TRBV12-3 or TRBV12-4 and J usage is TRBJ1-1; TRBD1 might be the D (5 bases). This CDR3 region has 14 residues. The germline V and J ends were trimmed by 6 bases and 4 bases, with 15 bases remaining between them. The chain's CDR3 is CASSRTSVGTEAFF. The DNA for the CDR3 is TGTGCCAGCAGCCGGACATCCGTTGGCACTGAAGCTTTCTTT.

This clonotype was observed a few times. This chain connects TRBV7-9 to TRBJ2-5; no definite D call. The CDR3 is 14 residues long. The germline V gene encodes CDR1 SEHNR and CDR2 FQNEAQ (reference sequence). V lost 1 base to trimming and J lost 0 bases, with 6 bases between them. The CDR3 region has the DNA TGTGCCAGCAGCTTAGAGGCGGACCAAGAGACCCAGTACTTC. Its protein is CASSLEADQETQYF.

Remarks on this clonotype: A much larger clone lies a single base off, so this may be a read error. The rearrangement joins TRBV20-1 to TRBJ2-7; 9 bases map to TRBD2. This CDR3 is 13 amino acids long. Germline V gene sequence: CDR1 DFQATT, CDR2 SNEGSKA (reference sequence). Unmatched junction bases numbered 2, after V lost 5 bases and J lost 0 bases. In DNA, the CDR3 is TGCAGTGCTGATAGCGGGAGCTCCTACGAGCAGTACTTC. The encoded protein is CSADSGSSYEQYF.

This chain uses TRBV29-1 with TRBJ2-1; TRBD2 agrees at 12 bases. Germline trimming cut 5 bases from V and 2 bases from J; bases unmatched to any gene: 7. CDR1 and CDR2 from the germline V gene are SQVTM and ANQGSEA. This CDR3 contains 16 residues. CDR3 in amino acids: CSVSTSGSHPYNEQFF. CDR3 in DNA: TGCAGCGTTTCGACTAGCGGGAGTCACCCCTACAATGAGCAGTTCTTC.

This clonotype has a count of ten or more. The rearrangement joins TRBV10-3 to TRBJ1-5; D is perhaps TRBD1 (6 bases). The CDR3 runs 14 residues. Looked up from germline, CDR1 is ENHRY and CDR2 is SYGVKD. The V end was cut by 5 bases, the J end by 5 bases, with 13 bases between. As DNA, the CDR3 is TGTGCCATCAGTAAGACAGGAGGCGATCAGCCCCAGCATTTT. Protein product: CAISKTGGDQPQHF.

The chain is built from TRBV28 and TRBJ2-1; TRBD2 matches at 9 bases. This CDR3 has 20 residues. The trim removed 2 bases at V and 8 bases at J, leaving 22 bases unmatched. Germline values: CDR1 MDHEN, CDR2 SYDVKM. CDR3: CASSLGRASGTSASGDEQFF. In nucleotides, the CDR3 is TGTGCCAGCAGTTTAGGCCGGGCTAGCGGGACCTCCGCCTCAGGCGATGAGCAGTTCTTC.

The gene calls are TRBV20-1 and TRBJ2-5; TRBD1 agrees at 10 bases. J was trimmed by 5 bases and V by 5 bases; bases with no gene match: 11. CDR3 size: 15 residues. The germline V gene has CDR1 DFQATT and CDR2 SNEGSKA (reference sequence). CDR3 loop: CSAEPDRGLKETQYF. The DNA of the CDR3 is TGCAGTGCTGAACCCGACAGGGGGCTTAAGGAGACCCAGTACTTC.

This clonotype has a handful of counts. One junction end disagrees with the germline gene, perhaps due to a read error. The V and J genes are TRBV20-1 and TRBJ2-5; D gene uncertain. CDR1 is DFQATT and CDR2 is SNEGSKA in the germline V gene (reference sequence). The CDR3 runs 11 residues. The CDR3 nucleotides are TGCAGTGCTAGAGAGGTAGAGGCCCAGTACTTC. Translation gives CSAREVEAQYF.

Concerning this clonotype itself: A junction boundary mismatches the germline segment, possibly from a read error. V usage is TRBV12-3 or TRBV12-4 and J usage is TRBJ2-5, with D perhaps matching TRBD1 (6 bases). The CDR3 sequence is 15 residues long. CDR3: CASSPGDHFQETQYF. The CDR3 nucleotides read TGTGCCAGCAGTCCAGGGGACCACTTTCAAGAGACTCAGTACTTC.